The 18 T cell receptor beta chains reported below all come from one sample, sequenced in a study of blood T cell repertoires in COVID-19. Method: immunoSEQ multiplex PCR; TCRdb's copy keeps in-frame clones and lacks some. The top ten hold about 9.3% of the sample, which has approximately 86,000 clones, roughly 80% seen once. The specimen sequenced was peripheral blood. The source of these receptors is a woman in her 70s with acute or convalescent COVID-19.

This chain connects TRBV7-9 to TRBJ2-1; possible D gene TRBD2, 6 bases. Germline CDR1 and CDR2: SEHNR and FQNEAQ (reference sequence). The V and J ends lost 1 base and 8 bases respectively, with 12 bases between them. The CDR3 is 14 amino acids. The CDR3 is CASSLVASVDEQFF. The CDR3 DNA follows: TGTGCCAGCAGCTTAGTGGCTAGCGTTGATGAGCAGTTCTTC.

The table lists this clone with a few counts. The J gene is TRBJ1-2, the V gene TRBV30; no reliable D call. Trimming stripped 2 bases from V and 6 bases from J, with 13 bases between. The germline V gene encodes CDR1 GTSNPN and CDR2 SVGIG (reference sequence). There are 13 residues in the CDR3. CDR3 amino acids: CAWSRIQRNGYTF. The CDR3 DNA reads as TGTGCCTGGAGTCGGATTCAGCGCAATGGCTACACCTTC.

J is TRBJ2-3 and V is TRBV11-3; perhaps TRBD2 as D (6 bases). Trimming pared 5 bases from V and 5 bases from J, leaving 17 bases between. Germline CDR1 is SGHNT and CDR2 is YENEEA. The CDR3 has 15 residues. CDR3 protein: CASSPTSYMGDTQYF. The DNA of the CDR3 is TGTGCCAGCAGCCCTACTAGCTACATGGGAGATACGCAGTATTTT.

About this clone itself: The CDR3 does not end in the conserved phenylalanine or tryptophan, so this is likely a read error. It is unclear where the CDR3 begins or ends on the DNA, so no DNA is shown, and the CDR3 is as TCRdb lists it. This chain joins TRBV28 and TRBJ2-7; TRBD1 reflects the table's D call only, with no check against the DNA. Germline V gene sequence: CDR1 MDHEN, CDR2 SYDVKM. The CDR3 extends over 11 residues, inclusive of both ends. The CDR3 here is CASSGRDRESI.

The chain is built from TRBV20-1 and TRBJ2-5; D gene uncertain. Germline V gene lookup returns CDR1 DFQATT and CDR2 SNEGSKA (reference sequence). This CDR3 region has 10 residues. The CDR3 DNA reads TGCGCGTCGGGTATAGAGACCCAGTACTTC. As protein: CASGIETQYF.

The chain combines TRBV5-1 with TRBJ2-4; 8 positions agree with TRBD2. The junction had 4 bases not matched to a gene; V was cut back by 2 bases and J by 6 bases. Germline V gene lookup returns CDR1 SGHRS and CDR2 YFSETQ. The CDR3 runs to 14 residues. The CDR3 is CASSLDRGGNIQYF. In DNA form, the CDR3 reads TGCGCCAGCAGCTTAGACCGGGGGGGAAACATTCAGTACTTC. The variable domain in full, with the rest retrieved from reference TRBV5-1 and TRBJ2-4, is KAGVTQTPRYLIKTRGQQVTLSCSPISGHRSVSWYQQTPGQGLQFLFEYFSETQRNKGNFPGRFSGRQFSNSRSEMNVSTLELGDSALYLCASSLDRGGNIQYFGAGTRLSVL.

For the CDR3, the DNA is TGCGCCAGCAGCTTGGCAGGTCCGTACAATGAGCAGTTCTTC. It translates to CASSLAGPYNEQFF. The J gene is TRBJ2-1, the V gene TRBV5-1; D unresolved. The CDR3 is 14 amino acids. Trimming left V 0 bases short and J 4 bases short, with 8 bases between. Germline CDR1 is SGHRS and CDR2 is YFSETQ.

The chain is built from TRBV6-2 or TRBV6-3 and TRBJ1-1; no firm D call. Per germline, CDR1 MNHEY and CDR2 SVGEGT. V shed 0 bases and J shed 4 bases, with 9 bases lying between them. This CDR3 contains 14 residues. CDR3 nucleotides: TGTGCCAGCAGTTACTCCGGGTTTGGCACTGAAGCTTTCTTT. Amino acid sequence: CASSYSGFGTEAFF.

The V gene is TRBV19, the J gene TRBJ2-3, with 9 bases that match TRBD1. J was trimmed by 5 bases and V by 6 bases; bases with no gene match: 3. The CDR3 totals 13 residues. The germline V gene has CDR1 LNHDA and CDR2 SQIVND (reference sequence). The CDR3 DNA reads as TGTGCCAGTAGGGACAGGGGAATAGATACGCAGTATTTT. Amino acids: CASRDRGIDTQYF.

The gene calls are TRBV7-6 and TRBJ1-6; D possibly corresponds to TRBD1 (5 bases). The ends were cut back, 2 bases at V and 5 bases at J, with 13 bases in the middle. Germline V gene lookup returns CDR1 SGHVS and CDR2 FNYEAQ. CDR3 length: 16 amino acids. The CDR3 reads CASSLRVPGNNSPLHF. The DNA of the CDR3 is TGTGCCAGCAGCTTAAGAGTGCCAGGGAATAATTCACCCCTCCACTTT.

This clone was counted at least ten times. The V gene is TRBV5-4, the J gene TRBJ1-3; D is ambiguous. Per germline, CDR1 SGHNT and CDR2 YYREEE (reference sequence). The V end was cut by 4 bases, the J end by 4 bases, with 6 bases between. This CDR3 has 12 amino acids. The CDR3 region is CASSTQGNTIYF. The DNA of the CDR3 is TGTGCCAGCAGCACACAGGGAAACACCATATATTTT.

This clone was seen only once. The rearrangement uses TRBV29-1 and TRBJ1-2, with 7 bases lining up with TRBD1. CDR3 length: 13 residues. V shed 3 bases, J shed 3 bases, and the junction held 4 bases outside the gene matches. Germline CDR1 reads SQVTM; CDR2 reads ANQGSEA. CDR3 nucleotide sequence: TGCAGCGTTGACGGCAGGGGGGACTATGGCTACACCTTC. As protein: CSVDGRGDYGYTF.

The rearrangement joins TRBV29-1 to TRBJ2-7; 7 bases are a match to TRBD1. The V gene end was trimmed by 7 bases and the J gene end by 0 bases; junction bases not matched to a gene: 9. The CDR3 spans 14 residues. Germline CDR1 SQVTM, CDR2 ANQGSEA. The CDR3 region is CSASSGTDSYEQYF. The CDR3 DNA reads as TGCAGCGCGAGTTCCGGGACAGACTCCTACGAGCAGTACTTC.

This chain joins TRBV4-3 and TRBJ2-7, with 7 bases fitting TRBD2. Germline V gene sequence: CDR1 LGHNA, CDR2 YSLEER. This CDR3 has 14 residues. V dropped 0 bases and J dropped 1; count of bases not matched to a gene: 0. CDR3 DNA sequence: TGCGCCAGCAGCCAAGAGGGAGGGTCCTACGAGCAGTACTTC. This translates into CASSQEGGSYEQYF.

In this sample, this clone turned up a few times. The chain couples TRBV5-6 to TRBJ1-5; 9 bases fit TRBD1. This CDR3 spans 17 amino acids. With 4 bases clipped from V and 2 bases from J, the junction kept 10 bases outside the gene matches. Germline V lookup: CDR1 SGHDT, CDR2 YYEEEE. The CDR3 bases are TGTGCCAGCAGCCGCGGGACAGGGAAATTAGGCAATCAGCCCCAGCATTTT. Encoded protein: CASSRGTGKLGNQPQHF.

V usage is TRBV4-2 and J usage is TRBJ1-2; possibly TRBD1 for D (5 bases). The germline V and J ends were trimmed by 1 base and 10 bases, with 10 bases remaining between them. The V gene's germline CDR1 is LGHNA and CDR2 YNFKEQ. The CDR3 is made up of 12 amino acids. DNA for the CDR3: TGTGCCAGCAGCCAAGGGGCAGGGTCCTACACCTTC. It yields the protein CASSQGAGSYTF.

The chain joins TRBV28 to TRBJ1-6; maybe TRBD1 (5 bases). The CDR3 covers 15 residues. The ends were cut back, 5 bases at V and 6 bases at J, with 14 bases in the middle. Germline CDR1 MDHEN, CDR2 SYDVKM. The CDR3, as DNA: TGTGCCAGCAGTCCCGGGGGAAACACTAATTCACCCCTCCACTTT. Translated, it gives CASSPGGNTNSPLHF.

V usage is TRBV20-1 and J usage is TRBJ2-1, with 13 bases that match TRBD2. J gave up 6 bases and V 3 bases, and 14 bases lay outside the gene matches. The germline V gene encodes CDR1 DFQATT and CDR2 SNEGSKA (reference sequence). There are 18 residues in the CDR3. The CDR3 spells CSASVYRATSGGANEQFF. The DNA of the CDR3 is TGCAGTGCTAGTGTTTATAGGGCTACTAGCGGGGGGGCCAATGAGCAGTTCTTC.